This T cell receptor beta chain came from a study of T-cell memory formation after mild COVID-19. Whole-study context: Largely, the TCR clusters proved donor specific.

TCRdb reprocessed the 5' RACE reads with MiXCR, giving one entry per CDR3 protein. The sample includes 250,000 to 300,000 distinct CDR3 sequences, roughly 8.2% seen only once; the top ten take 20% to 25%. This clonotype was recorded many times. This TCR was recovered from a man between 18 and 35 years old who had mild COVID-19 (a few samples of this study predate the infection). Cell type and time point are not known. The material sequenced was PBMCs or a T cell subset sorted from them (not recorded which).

The CDR3 sequence: CASSPQETGELFF. The CDR3 region has the DNA TGTGCCAGCAGCCCACAGGAGACCGGGGAGCTGTTTTTT. The J gene is TRBJ2-2, the V gene TRBV7-3, with a possible D match to TRBD1 (5 bases). This CDR3 is built from 13 residues. Germline CDR1 reads SGHTA; CDR2 reads FQGTGA. V was shortened by 5 bases and J by 5 bases, with 9 bases between the two germline ends.